This T cell receptor (beta chain) was sequenced for a study of blood T cell repertoires in COVID-19. As for the study in general: Acute and convalescent COVID-19 samples came from the United States, Italy and Spain. PBMCs, B-cell-depleted T cells, or T cells were the source of the cDNA or gDNA that made up the material.

The V and J ends lost 4 bases and 2 bases respectively, with 10 bases between them. Germline V gene lookup returns CDR1 SGHRS and CDR2 YFSETQ. The CDR3 spans 14 residues. Authors' data handling: Estimated nucleated cell counts came from reference gene primer amplification. Profiled with immunoSEQ multiplex PCR; TCRdb holds only in-frame clones, not every one. That table furnishes V, J and clone size, whereas the DNA furnished D and trimming. Among around 99,000 clones, 89% were seen once, and the ten largest hold approximately 5%. The rearrangement uses TRBV5-1 and TRBJ1-5; D remains unclear. The source is a man aged 35 to 55 with active or convalescent COVID-19. The specimen was peripheral blood. The CDR3 reads CASSPDGGNQPQHF. DNA of the CDR3: TGCGCCAGCAGCCCCGACGGAGGCAATCAGCCCCAGCATTTT.